The 25 T cell receptor beta chains below all came from one sample that was sequenced in a study of T cells after yellow fever vaccination. TCRdb fed the 5' RACE reads into MiXCR, producing one record per CDR3 protein. The repertoire holds around 350,000 distinct CDR3 sequences, 6% to 8% seen once, with over 14% in the top ten. This material consisted of PBMCs, taken 5 days after the yellow fever booster vaccination. These receptors were obtained from a man aged 30-40 years who received the YFV17D yellow fever vaccine.

The rearrangement uses TRBV7-3 and TRBJ2-6, with D tentatively TRBD2 (5 bases). Germline CDR1 is SGHTA and CDR2 is FQGTGA. This CDR3 is 17 amino acids long. Deletions cut 5 bases from V and 0 bases from J, with 14 bases between. The CDR3 here is CASSPPGLYSGANVLTF. DNA for the CDR3: TGTGCCAGCAGCCCCCCCGGACTGTACTCTGGGGCCAACGTCCTGACTTTC.

This clonotype occurred a few times. The gene calls are TRBV5-5 and TRBJ2-2; D is perhaps TRBD2 (6 bases). The CDR3 loop spans 16 amino acids. Trimming took off 4 bases at V and 1 base at J, with 14 bases between the two ends. Germline-derived CDR1 and CDR2 are SGHKS and YYEKEE (reference sequence). The CDR3 DNA follows: TGTGCCAGCAGCAGACAATCGGGACTGAACACCGGGGAGCTGTTTTTT. It translates to CASSRQSGLNTGELFF.

This clonotype has a handful of counts. The J gene is TRBJ2-6, the V gene TRBV6-5; the D is unclear. V lost 2 bases, J lost 2 bases, and 7 bases lay in between. Germline CDR1 reads MNHEY; CDR2 reads SVGAGI. This CDR3 spans 15 amino acids. In DNA, the CDR3 is TGTGCCAGCAGTTACGTGGCAGCTGGGGCCAACGTCCTGACTTTC. It translates to CASSYVAAGANVLTF.

This sequence joins TRBV20-1 and TRBJ2-5; D is possibly TRBD2 (6 bases). From germline, CDR1 is DFQATT and CDR2 SNEGSKA (reference sequence). The CDR3 length is 15 residues. V was cut by 6 bases and J by 0 bases, with 17 bases left in between. CDR3 nucleotides: TGCAGTGCGGACTCCGTAGCGGAGAACCAAGAGACCCAGTACTTC. Translated, it gives CSADSVAENQETQYF.

This clonotype was seen ten or more times. The genes are TRBV9 and TRBJ1-1, with 9 bases aligning to TRBD1. The length of the CDR3 is 15 residues. The J segment lost 4 bases and the V segment lost 0 bases, leaving 4 bases of the junction unmatched. Germline lookup yields CDR1 SGDLS and CDR2 YYNGEE. The CDR3 loop is CASSVGGQGGTEAFF. The CDR3 region has the DNA TGTGCCAGCAGCGTAGGGGGACAGGGAGGCACTGAAGCTTTCTTT.

This chain connects TRBV7-9 to TRBJ2-5; 8 nucleotides line up with TRBD2. With V trimmed by 5 bases and J by 0 bases, 8 bases remained unmatched. The CDR3 has 16 residues. CDR1 is SEHNR and CDR2 is FQNEAQ in the germline V gene (reference sequence). CDR3 amino acids: CASSVGTSGDQETQYF. The CDR3 DNA sequence: TGTGCCAGCAGCGTCGGGACTAGTGGCGACCAAGAGACCCAGTACTTC.

In its sample, this clonotype was seen many times. The chain has TRBV18 and TRBJ2-5; D gene uncertain. Looked up from germline, CDR1 is KGHSH and CDR2 is LQKENI. The V gene lost 8 bases and the J gene lost 3 bases, with 7 bases spanning the gap. The CDR3 covers 11 residues. CDR3 loop: CASSPEETQYF. CDR3 in DNA: TGTGCCAGCAGCCCAGAAGAGACCCAGTACTTC.

This clonotype was counted ten times or more. The rearrangement joins TRBV6-1 to TRBJ2-3; TRBD2 aligns across 7 bases. CDR3 length: 15 residues. Trimming cost V 5 bases and J 4 bases; bases outside gene matches: 9. Germline lookup yields CDR1 MNHNS and CDR2 SASEGT. CDR3: CASSTPLREPDTQYF. The CDR3 DNA reads as TGTGCCAGCAGTACCCCGCTGCGGGAGCCAGATACGCAGTATTTT.

This clonotype has only a few counts. V usage is TRBV7-9 and J usage is TRBJ2-3, with D maybe TRBD1 (6 bases). Germline V gives CDR1 SEHNR, CDR2 FQNEAQ (reference sequence). CDR3 length: 14 amino acids. V dropped 1 base and J dropped 4 bases, with 9 bases sitting between them. The CDR3 DNA follows: TGTGCCAGCAGCTTAGTACAGGGTCCAGATACGCAGTATTTT. As protein: CASSLVQGPDTQYF.

Only a few counts were recorded for this clonotype. In nucleotides, the CDR3 is TGCAGCGTTTTAGGATTAGGGGGCGCGGGCGGCTACACCTTC. Translated, it gives CSVLGLGGAGGYTF. The chain recombines TRBV29-1 with TRBJ1-2; 7 bases align to TRBD1. After removal of 5 bases from V and 8 bases from J, the junction contained 14 bases not matched to a gene. Looked up from germline, CDR1 is SQVTM and CDR2 is ANQGSEA. The CDR3 is made up of 14 amino acids.

The sample holds many counts of this clonotype. The chain employs TRBV20-1 and TRBJ2-2, with 15 bases identical to TRBD2. CDR3 length: 16 amino acids. Per the germline V gene, CDR1 is DFQATT and CDR2 is SNEGSKA (reference sequence). In nucleotides, the CDR3 is TGCAATCGTCCGGGACTAGCGGGAGGTCAAACCGGGGAGCTGTTTTTT. This gives the protein CNRPGLAGGQTGELFF.

This chain links TRBV5-4 with TRBJ2-1, with 10 bases that match TRBD2. V shed 4 bases, J shed 5 bases, and the junction held 9 bases outside the gene matches. This CDR3 has 16 amino acids. The germline V gene has CDR1 SGHNT and CDR2 YYREEE (reference sequence). This CDR3 is CASSRAAGGPNNEQFF. The CDR3 DNA reads TGTGCCAGCAGCCGGGCAGCGGGAGGGCCCAACAATGAGCAGTTCTTC.

Turning to this clonotype: A much bigger clone sits one base away, suggesting this may be a read error. V is TRBV18 and J is TRBJ2-1; D not certain. CDR1 and CDR2 (germline): KGHSH, LQKENI. CDR3 size: 15 residues. Trimming took off 5 bases at V and 3 bases at J, with 14 bases between the two ends. The CDR3 DNA reads TGTGCCAGCTCAGAACTGTCGAGCTGCTACAATGAGCAGTTCTTC. Its translation: CASSELSSCYNEQFF.

This clonotype was seen many times. V gene TRBV6-2 or TRBV6-3 combines with J gene TRBJ2-3; D is perhaps TRBD2 (6 bases). Trimming took off 9 bases at V and 5 bases at J, with 18 bases between the two ends. Looked up from germline, CDR1 is MNHEY and CDR2 is SVGEGT. The CDR3 is 14 amino acids. The CDR3 here is CASLRGGSKDTQYF. The CDR3 region has the DNA TGTGCCAGTCTCCGAGGAGGGAGTAAAGATACGCAGTATTTT.

This chain joins TRBV18 and TRBJ2-3; D gene uncertain. The germline CDR1 and CDR2 sequences are KGHSH and LQKENI. The CDR3 sequence is 12 residues long. The germline V and J ends were trimmed by 2 bases and 5 bases, with 5 bases remaining between them. The CDR3 reads CASSPNEDTQYF. In DNA, the CDR3 is TGTGCCAGCTCACCAAACGAAGATACGCAGTATTTT. Based on the CDR3 plus reference TRBV18 and TRBJ2-3, the full variable domain is NAGVMQNPRHLVRRRGQEARLRCSPMKGHSHVYWYRQLPEEGLKFMVYLQKENIIDESGMPKERFSAEFPKEGPSILRIQQVVRGDSAAYFCASSPNEDTQYFGPGTRLTVL.

This clonotype occurred many times. The V call is TRBV29-1, the J call TRBJ2-7; the match to TRBD2 covers 10 bases. Germline CDR1 and CDR2: SQVTM and ANQGSEA. V lost 6 bases, J lost 2 bases, and 4 bases stayed unmatched. There are 13 residues in the CDR3. The CDR3 nucleotides are TGCAGCGTGGCTAGCGGGAGAACCTACGAGCAGTACTTC. This gives the protein CSVASGRTYEQYF.

This clonotype appeared many times. The rearrangement links TRBV5-1 to TRBJ2-7; either TRBD1 or TRBD2 may supply D (6 bases each). The CDR3 sequence is 14 residues long. V lost 9 bases, J lost 5 bases, and 21 bases lay in between. The germline V gene has CDR1 SGHRS and CDR2 YFSETQ. CDR3 in DNA: TGCGCCATGTGCGACACAGGGACTTCCCACGAGCAGTACTTC. Its protein product is CAMCDTGTSHEQYF. The full variable domain, completed using reference TRBV5-1 and TRBJ2-7, is KAGVTQTPRYLIKTRGQQVTLSCSPISGHRSVSWYQQTPGQGLQFLFEYFSETQRNKGNFPGRFSGRQFSNSRSEMNVSTLELGDSALYLCAMCDTGTSHEQYFGPGTRLTVT.

This clonotype was picked up a small number of times. Here the CDR3 DNA reads TGTGCCAGCAGCTTAAGGATGAGCTCCTACGAGCAGTACTTC. It translates to CASSLRMSSYEQYF. V gene TRBV7-6 combines with J gene TRBJ2-7; unclear D gene. This CDR3 comprises 14 residues. V lost 2 bases to trimming and J lost 0 bases, with 8 bases between them. From germline, CDR1 is SGHVS and CDR2 FNYEAQ.

V is TRBV10-2 and J is TRBJ2-1; 7 bases are shared with TRBD2. J lost 6 bases, V lost 6 bases, and 5 bases had no gene match. The CDR3 has 13 residues. Germline V gene sequence: CDR1 WSHSY, CDR2 SAAADI. CDR3 loop: CASSLAVLNEQFF. The CDR3, as DNA: TGCGCCAGCAGCCTAGCGGTACTCAATGAGCAGTTCTTC.

The V gene is TRBV7-2, the J gene TRBJ2-3; D unclear. CDR1 and CDR2 (germline): SGHTA, FQGNSA. This CDR3 is built from 17 residues. V lost 1 base and J 3 bases, leaving 17 bases between the germline ends. The CDR3 is CASSLVYGTRITDTQYF. CDR3 coding DNA: TGTGCCAGCAGCTTAGTGTACGGAACACGTATTACAGATACGCAGTATTTT.

About this clonotype: The junction and the germline gene differ at one end; a read error may be behind it. The genes are TRBV7-7 and TRBJ2-1, with D possibly called TRBD1 or TRBD2 (5 bases each). CDR3 length: 14 residues. Germline V gene lookup returns CDR1 SSHAT and CDR2 FNYEAQ (reference sequence). The CDR3 DNA reads TGTGCTAGCAGCCAATCGGGGCAGCACAATGAGCAGTTCTTC. Translation: CASSQSGQHNEQFF. The full variable domain, rest sourced from reference TRBV7-7 and TRBJ2-1, is GAGVSQSPRYKVTKRGQDVTLRCDPISSHATLYWYQQALGQGPEFLTYFNYEAQPDKSGLPSDRFSAERPEGSISTLTIQRTEQRDSAMYRCASSQSGQHNEQFFGPGTRLTVL.

J is TRBJ2-7 and V is TRBV6-2 or TRBV6-3; the match to TRBD2 covers 8 bases. V shed 3 bases, J shed 4 bases, and the junction held 5 bases outside the gene matches. Germline V lookup: CDR1 MNHEY, CDR2 SVGEGT. The CDR3 loop spans 14 amino acids. CDR3 nucleotide sequence: TGTGCCAGCAGTTATGCGGGACTAGGGTACGAGCAGTACTTC. It translates to CASSYAGLGYEQYF.

There are a few counts of this clonotype. The chain uses TRBV28 and TRBJ2-4; D might be TRBD1 (6 bases). The CDR3 is 13 amino acids. V was shortened by 6 bases and J by 6 bases, with 12 bases between the two germline ends. The V gene's germline CDR1 is MDHEN and CDR2 SYDVKM. CDR3 nucleotide sequence: TGTGCCAGCAGCCGACAGGTGGCAAACATTCAGTACTTC. Its translation: CASSRQVANIQYF.

This clonotype was counted only a few times. V usage is TRBV7-2 and J usage is TRBJ2-7; unclear D gene. This CDR3 comprises 15 residues. The germline V gene has CDR1 SGHTA and CDR2 FQGNSA. V was shortened by 1 base and J by 2 bases, with 12 bases between the two germline ends. The CDR3 nucleotides are TGTGCCAGCAGCTTAGTTACGTCCCCCACCTACGAGCAGTACTTC. Amino acid sequence: CASSLVTSPTYEQYF.

This clonotype was seen ten or more times. The chain couples TRBV15 to TRBJ2-3; D gene ambiguous. Germline V gene data show CDR1 as LNHNV and CDR2 as YYDKDF (reference sequence). Trimming removed 3 bases at V and 0 bases at J, with 10 bases between. CDR3 size: 15 residues. The CDR3 DNA reads TGTGCCACCAGCAGGGACCCCCACAGCACAGATACGCAGTATTTT. It is translated as CATSRDPHSTDTQYF. Looking up the rest from reference TRBV15 and TRBJ2-3 gives the full variable domain: DAMVIQNPRYQVTQFGKPVTLSCSQTLNHNVMYWYQQKSSQAPKLLFHYYDKDFNNEADTPDNFQSRRPNTSFCFLDIRSPGLGDTAMYLCATSRDPHSTDTQYFGPGTRLTVL.